Listed here is a single T cell receptor (beta chain). The data were produced by immunoSEQ multiplex PCR, yet TCRdb's version contains in-frame clones alone and is incomplete. The sample has 25,000 to 30,000 clones, more than 75% seen once; the top ten hold 7% to 10%. Per germline, CDR1 LNHDA and CDR2 SQIVND (reference sequence). The V end was cut by 6 bases, the J end by 5 bases, with 13 bases between. This CDR3 contains 14 residues. The source of the sample is a study of T cell changes during pregnancy in multiple sclerosis. The sample consisted of CD8+ T cells from peripheral blood mononuclear cells, taken after pregnancy. The chain links TRBV19 to TRBJ1-4; a weak D match, TRBD1 (6 bases). The origin of this receptor is a female donor with multiple sclerosis, enrolled in a pregnancy study. The chain's CDR3 is CASRPGHSNEKLFF. CDR3 bases: TGTGCCAGTAGACCGGGACACTCGAATGAAAAACTGTTTTTT. The variable domain in full, with the rest retrieved from reference TRBV19 and TRBJ1-4, is DGGITQSPKYLFRKEGQNVTLSCEQNLNHDAMYWYRQDPGQGLRLIYYSQIVNDFQKGDIAEGYSVSREKKESFPLTVTSAQKNPTAFYLCASRPGHSNEKLFFGSGTQLSVL.